The present entry profiles one TCR beta chain with its context. Its cognate antigen has yet to be identified. A much larger clone is a single base away; this may be a read error. The protocol used for the library was PCR. Sequencing instrument: Illumina HiSeq 4000. The TCR beta-chain CDR3 region of each patient was profiled by high-throughput sequencing. The authors processed their data as follows. CDR3 differences across clinicopathological groups were used to build a classifier for discriminating distant-metastatic papillary thyroid cancer patients. Repertoire diversity was assessed with the Shannon index, and tumor-blood repertoire similarity with the Morisita-Horn index. The public reads were quality trimmed at Q25 with fastp and then assembled into clones with MiXCR by TCRdb, keeping productive beta chains. None of the V and J calls come from the authors' own analysis; TCRdb made them. For this sample the table gives roughly 65,000 clones, of which about 14% were detected only once. Of the sample, under 8% falls within the top ten clones.

The germline V gene (reference sequence) yields LNHDA for CDR1 and SQIVND for CDR2. V is pared back by 5 bases and J by 5 bases, with 21 bases lying between the germline termini. The CDR3 runs 16 residues from the cysteine to the phenylalanine. Left in the record is the CDR3 DNA by itself, 48 bases read in frame from the first base. This specimen belongs to a study of metastatic and nonmetastatic thyroid tumors (dated by TCRdb to 2020 to 2021). Looking at the study overall: For patients with malignant and with benign thyroid disease, the researchers compared repertoires between peripheral blood samples and tumor or nodule tissue samples. Points the paper makes about the study in general: In both blood and tumor samples, TCR beta diversity was reported to be significantly higher in malignant tumors than in benign nodules.

No treatment had been received by any patient before thyroid surgery. The study retrospectively analysed patient clinical samples collected from about 2012 to 2019 using T-cell receptor beta sequencing. This TCR was sampled from a male donor with papillary thyroid cancer or a benign thyroid nodule (not recorded which). Some clones in this sample may be carry-over from other donors' samples. Input material: blood. This chain joins TRBV19 to TRBJ2-5; TRBD2 is a possible D gene, resting on 6 matching bases. The CDR3 loop reads CASSLWTPEEGETQYF. The DNA sequence is TGTGCCAGTAGTCTATGGACTCCCGAGGAGGGTGAGACCCAGTACTTC.